These 27 T cell receptor beta chains share one sample of origin, sequenced in a study of cytomegalovirus exposure and HLA in healthy donors listed by TCRdb under 2017. Preparation of the library involved the immunoSEQ multiplex PCR assay. A mixture of 60 forward primers for TCR Vbeta segments and 13 reverse primers for TCR Jbeta segments was used in the multiplex PCR. Here the immuneACCESS table is served through TCRdb, limited to in-frame sequences with V and J called. Missing clones are a known gap in these copies; in checked studies unresolved V genes cover under half, and the rest lacks a known reason. For this sample the table gives about 200,000 clones, of which roughly 87% were detected only once. Approximately 0.98% of the sample belongs to the ten largest clones. Sample: PBMCs. Receptors were obtained from a boy between 2 and 10 years old in good health and CMV-seronegative.

This chain links TRBV7-3 with TRBJ1-5, with D possibly TRBD1 on 5 matching bases. Germline CDR1 reads SGHTA; CDR2 reads FQGTGA. The CDR3 has 13 residues. V lost 5 bases and J 9 bases, leaving 14 bases between the germline ends. The CDR3 loop reads CASSPAQGAPQHF. The CDR3 nucleotides are TGTGCCAGCAGCCCCGCACAAGGGGCGCCCCAGCATTTT.

The CDR3 coding sequence is TGTGCCAGCAGCTCCTCCCCTTTACACAGCACAGATACGCAGTATTTT. It encodes CASSSSPLHSTDTQYF. The rearrangement uses TRBV7-3 and TRBJ2-3; D not resolved. Germline-derived CDR1 and CDR2 are SGHTA and FQGTGA. This CDR3 region has 16 residues. V was cut by 4 bases and J by 0 bases, with 14 bases left in between.

The V gene is TRBV27, the J gene TRBJ1-2, with TRBD1 as a possible D gene (5 bases). V lost 2 bases and J lost 0, with 16 bases in between. Germline CDR1 reads MNHEY; CDR2 reads SMNVEV (reference sequence). This CDR3 is 17 amino acids long. CDR3: CASSLGAPLGPNYGYTF. CDR3 DNA sequence: TGTGCCAGCAGTTTAGGAGCCCCTCTGGGGCCTAACTATGGCTACACCTTC.

The J gene is TRBJ2-3, the V gene TRBV27; D gene ambiguous. Germline values: CDR1 MNHEY, CDR2 SMNVEV (reference sequence). The CDR3 covers 11 residues. Trimming removed 7 bases at V and 4 bases at J, with 6 bases between. CDR3 region: CASTFSDTQYF. The CDR3 region has the DNA TGTGCCAGCACCTTTTCAGATACGCAGTATTTT.

The gene calls are TRBV7-8 and TRBJ2-7; no definite D call. With 1 base removed from V and 2 bases from J, the gap between germline ends came to 6 bases. The CDR3 spans 13 residues. CDR1 SGHVS and CDR2 FQNEAQ come from the germline V gene. CDR3: CASSLDSPYEQYF. In DNA form, the CDR3 reads TGTGCCAGCAGCTTAGACAGTCCCTACGAGCAGTACTTC.

This clone was detected a few times. The gene calls are TRBV6-4 and TRBJ1-4; D perhaps matches TRBD1 (6 bases). This CDR3 is 14 amino acids long. V dropped 2 bases and J dropped 6 bases, with 10 bases sitting between them. CDR1 MRHNA and CDR2 SNTAGT come from the germline V gene. CDR3 protein: CASSDGRGDEKLFF. CDR3 bases: TGTGCCAGCAGTGACGGCAGGGGAGATGAAAAACTGTTTTTT.

This clone was found once. The gene calls are TRBV7-2 and TRBJ2-3, with TRBD2 matching over 7 bases. Germline CDR1 reads SGHTA; CDR2 reads FQGNSA. The V segment lost 4 bases and the J segment 6 bases; nucleotides outside the gene matches: 10. The CDR3 is made up of 15 amino acids. The chain's CDR3 is CASSYRLAVGDTQYF. The DNA for the CDR3 is TGTGCCAGCAGCTACCGACTAGCCGTGGGGGATACGCAGTATTTT.

J is TRBJ1-6 and V is TRBV30; the D gene is possibly TRBD1 (5 bases). V lost 5 bases and J lost 6, with 14 bases in between. This CDR3 region has 14 residues. Germline V gives CDR1 GTSNPN, CDR2 SVGIG (reference sequence). CDR3 nucleotides: TGTGCCTGGCAACCGGGACTCGCTAATTCACCCCTCCACTTT. Protein: CAWQPGLANSPLHF.

The chain couples TRBV6-5 to TRBJ2-7; D possibly corresponds to TRBD1 (6 bases). Germline CDR1 MNHEY, CDR2 SVGAGI. The CDR3 contains 12 residues. V was clipped by 4 bases and J by 8 bases, with 12 bases between them. The CDR3 loop is CASSSPQGKQYF. DNA for the CDR3: TGTGCCAGCAGTTCCCCACAGGGAAAGCAGTACTTC.

This clone came up once. The CDR3 coding sequence is TGTGCCAGCAGCGCCCCGACTAGCGGGAGGGCCACCGGGGAGCTGTTTTTT. Protein sequence: CASSAPTSGRATGELFF. This chain joins TRBV9 and TRBJ2-2; TRBD2 matches 14 bases. The ends lost 3 bases at V and 4 bases at J; junction bases unmatched: 5. CDR1 SGDLS and CDR2 YYNGEE come from the germline V gene. The CDR3 is made up of 17 amino acids.

This clone is a singleton in its sample. The rearrangement joins TRBV7-9 to TRBJ2-5, with TRBD2 matching 7 bases. With 5 bases clipped from V and 3 bases from J, the junction kept 9 bases outside the gene matches. The CDR3 is 15 amino acids. CDR1 SEHNR and CDR2 FQNEAQ come from the germline V gene (reference sequence). The CDR3 DNA reads TGTGCCAGCAGCAGGACGACTAGCTTGGAAGAGACCCAGTACTTC. The encoded protein is CASSRTTSLEETQYF. Together with reference TRBV7-9 and TRBJ2-5, the CDR3 gives the full variable domain: DTGVSQNPRHKITKRGQNVTFRCDPISEHNRLYWYRQTLGQGPEFLTYFQNEAQLEKSRLLSDRFSAERPKGSFSTLEIQRTEQGDSAMYLCASSRTTSLEETQYFGPGTRLLVL.

This chain connects TRBV5-1 to TRBJ1-1; weak D call: TRBD1 (6 bases). The V gene lost 1 base and the J gene lost 7 bases, with 26 bases spanning the gap. The CDR3 extends over 18 amino acids. Germline values: CDR1 SGHRS, CDR2 YFSETQ. CDR3 loop: CASSLQGPPWGPNNEAFF. The CDR3, as DNA: TGCGCCAGCAGCTTGCAGGGGCCTCCTTGGGGGCCCAATAATGAAGCTTTCTTT.

This clone is a singleton in its sample. V gene TRBV19 combines with J gene TRBJ2-3; 7 bases align to TRBD1. The CDR3 extends over 18 amino acids. Germline CDR1 and CDR2: LNHDA and SQIVND (reference sequence). The V gene end was trimmed by 6 bases and the J gene end by 5 bases; junction bases not matched to a gene: 20. Here the CDR3 reads CASRGGRWLWGREDTQYF. The CDR3 DNA is TGTGCCAGTAGAGGGGGCCGGTGGCTGTGGGGGCGCGAAGATACGCAGTATTTT.

The chain is built from TRBV6-1 and TRBJ2-7, with D perhaps matching TRBD1 (7 bases). The CDR3 has 14 residues. CDR1 is MNHNS and CDR2 is SASEGT in the germline V gene. The germline V and J ends were trimmed by 6 bases and 5 bases, with 17 bases remaining between them. CDR3 region: CASSINAGGHEQYF. The CDR3 DNA reads TGTGCCAGCAGCATCAACGCAGGGGGGCACGAGCAGTACTTC.

J is TRBJ1-1 and V is TRBV10-3; TRBD1 agrees at 9 bases. V gave up 8 bases and J gave up 4 bases; unmatched junction bases: 5. Germline V lookup: CDR1 ENHRY, CDR2 SYGVKD. This CDR3 contains 13 residues. The CDR3 DNA reads as TGTGCCATCTCAAGGACAGGGGCCACTGAAGCTTTCTTT. Its protein product is CAISRTGATEAFF.

This sequence joins TRBV7-6 and TRBJ2-2; 7 bases map to TRBD2. This CDR3 has 14 residues. In germline, CDR1 is SGHVS, CDR2 FNYEAQ. V dropped 8 bases and J dropped 5; count of bases not matched to a gene: 8. The CDR3 here is CASGRDLGTGELFF. CDR3 sequence (DNA): TGTGCCAGCGGGAGGGATTTGGGGACCGGGGAGCTGTTTTTT. Looking up the rest from reference TRBV7-6 and TRBJ2-2 gives the full variable domain: GAGVSQSPRYKVTKRGQDVALRCDPISGHVSLYWYRQALGQGPEFLTYFNYEAQQDKSGLPNDRFSAERPEGSISTLTIQRTEQRDSAMYRCASGRDLGTGELFFGEGSRLTVL.

The chain is built from TRBV28 and TRBJ2-2; 12 bases fit TRBD1. The CDR3 is 18 residues long. Germline CDR1 and CDR2: MDHEN and SYDVKM. With V trimmed by 3 bases and J by 4 bases, 9 bases remained unmatched. The CDR3 protein is CASSFQGDRGRGTGELFF. DNA of the CDR3: TGTGCCAGCAGTTTTCAGGGGGACAGGGGGCGCGGCACCGGGGAGCTGTTTTTT.

This clone was detected only once. The rearrangement uses TRBV9 and TRBJ2-7, with D unclear. This CDR3 has 13 amino acids. Looked up from germline, CDR1 is SGDLS and CDR2 is YYNGEE. V was pared by 0 bases and J by 3 bases, with 7 bases between. CDR3: CASSVGLFYEQYF. The CDR3 region has the DNA TGTGCCAGCAGCGTAGGTCTCTTCTACGAGCAGTACTTC.

V is TRBV29-1 and J is TRBJ1-1; D gene ambiguous. The germline CDR1 and CDR2 sequences are SQVTM and ANQGSEA. The CDR3 is made up of 10 amino acids. V was pared by 7 bases and J by 2 bases, with 5 bases between. The CDR3 region has the DNA TGCAGCGCCTCCAACACTGAAGCTTTCTTT. Translation gives CSASNTEAFF.

The V gene is TRBV5-8, the J gene TRBJ1-1; D not certain. Trimming cost V 3 bases and J 1 base, with 10 bases left between them. This CDR3 comprises 14 residues. Germline lookup yields CDR1 SGHTS and CDR2 YDEGEE. The CDR3 DNA is TGTGCCAGCAGCTATTTCCGGGAGAACACTGAAGCTTTCTTT. Protein sequence: CASSYFRENTEAFF.

V gene TRBV9 combines with J gene TRBJ1-2, with TRBD1 matching 7 bases. V lost 3 bases, J lost 6 bases, and 8 bases stayed unmatched. The CDR3 runs to 14 residues. Looked up from germline, CDR1 is SGDLS and CDR2 is YYNGEE. This chain's CDR3 is CASSEQQGTDGYTF. The CDR3, as DNA: TGTGCCAGCAGCGAACAACAGGGGACGGATGGCTACACCTTC.

V and J are TRBV6-4 and TRBJ1-1; D is possibly TRBD1 (6 bases). The CDR3 length is 14 residues. Trimming left V 3 bases short and J 4 bases short, with 12 bases between. The germline gives CDR1 MRHNA, CDR2 SNTAGT. Here the CDR3 reads CASSEEGGTTEAFF. In DNA form, the CDR3 reads TGTGCCAGCAGTGAGGAGGGGGGGACCACTGAAGCTTTCTTT.

This sequence joins TRBV6-1 and TRBJ1-2, with D hard to call. The V end was cut by 4 bases, the J end by 2 bases, with 14 bases between. Germline CDR1 MNHNS, CDR2 SASEGT. The CDR3 has 15 residues. Here the CDR3 reads CASSAQQKPNYGYTF. For the CDR3, the DNA is TGTGCCAGCAGTGCACAGCAAAAACCAAACTATGGCTACACCTTC.

The chain carries TRBV9 and TRBJ2-4; tentatively, D is TRBD1 (6 bases). The germline V gene has CDR1 SGDLS and CDR2 YYNGEE. The V end lost 0 bases, the J end lost 1 base, and 11 bases lay between the germline ends. The CDR3 has 16 amino acids. CDR3 sequence (DNA): TGTGCCAGCAGCGTAGGACAGGTGGTGGCCAAAAACATTCAGTACTTC. As protein: CASSVGQVVAKNIQYF.

This clone showed up just a few times. The CDR3 is CASSEAQGIGATIYF. The CDR3 bases are TGTGCCAGCAGTGAAGCTCAGGGGATCGGGGCCACCATATATTTT. The chain has TRBV6-1 and TRBJ1-3; weak D call: TRBD1 (6 bases). The germline V gene has CDR1 MNHNS and CDR2 SASEGT. V gave up 0 bases and J gave up 9 bases, with 15 bases separating them. The CDR3 is 15 residues long.

This clone was recorded once. The chain couples TRBV7-9 to TRBJ1-2; a weak D match, TRBD1 (5 bases). CDR3 length: 15 amino acids. V was trimmed by 1 base and J by 4 bases, leaving 13 bases between them. CDR1 is SEHNR, CDR2 FQNEAQ, per germline (reference sequence). The CDR3 here is CASSLVQGGRYGYTF. The DNA of the CDR3 is TGTGCCAGCAGCTTAGTCCAGGGCGGACGCTATGGCTACACCTTC.

The chain has TRBV2 and TRBJ2-2; perhaps TRBD2 as D (6 bases). Germline V gene lookup returns CDR1 SNHLY and CDR2 FYNNEI. Trimming removed 6 bases at V and 4 bases at J, with 21 bases between. The CDR3 is 17 residues long. CDR3 nucleotide sequence: TGTGCCAGCAGCCCTCACGGGGGAGACATGGGCACCGGGGAGCTGTTTTTT. Translated, it gives CASSPHGGDMGTGELFF. Based on the CDR3 plus reference TRBV2 and TRBJ2-2, the full variable domain is EPEVTQTPSHQVTQMGQEVILRCVPISNHLYFYWYRQILGQKVEFLVSFYNNEISEKSEIFDDQFSVERPDGSNFTLKIRSTKLEDSAMYFCASSPHGGDMGTGELFFGEGSRLTVL.